Listed below are T cell receptor beta chains from one sample, sequenced in a study of PD-1 blockade in classical Hodgkin lymphoma. Data came from immunoSEQ multiplex PCR; TCRdb stores just in-frame clones and leaves some out. The table shows around 21,000 clones, with 75% to 90% occurring only once. Material: CD8+ T cells from blood, obtained before the fourth cycle of nivolumab. The receptors stem from a human donor with classical Hodgkin lymphoma. The CDR3 runs from the conserved cysteine through the conserved F or W. A D gene is named only where the DNA matches it firmly. Size is stated for part of the rows, as once, few or many counts, or as a class when the clone is expanded.

cdr3_nt,cdr3_aa,j_call,d_call,v_call,clone_size
TGTGCCAGCAGGTCCAACTATGGCTACACCTTC,CASRSNYGYTF,TRBJ1-2,.,TRBV5-4,.
TGTGCCAGCAGCGTAGCCGCGGTTCCGAACCCCGGCGAGCAGTACTTC,CASSVAAVPNPGEQYF,TRBJ2-7,.,TRBV9,.
TGTGCCAGCAGCTTGGCGCAGGACAGAAAATATGAAGCTTTCTTT,CASSLAQDRKYEAFF,TRBJ1-1,.,TRBV5-4,.
TGTGCCAGCAGCTTAGTTGGGACAGGGTTCCTAAATCTAAACTACGAGCAGTACTTC,CASSLVGTGFLNLNYEQYF,TRBJ2-7,TRBD1,TRBV7-2,.
TGTGCCAGCAGTCCCGGGACAGGGCATTCACCCCTCCACTTT,CASSPGTGHSPLHF,TRBJ1-6,TRBD1,TRBV7-9,few
TGTGCCAGCAGCAAAGAAAGGGGGGCGTATAGCAATCAGCCCCAGCATTTT,CASSKERGAYSNQPQHF,TRBJ1-5,.,TRBV21-1,.
TGTGCCAGCAGTGAGCCTACCTTCTTACAGGGGAGCACTGAAGCTTTCTTT,CASSEPTFLQGSTEAFF,TRBJ1-1,TRBD1,TRBV6-1,.
TGTGCCAGCAGCTCGGTAGCGGGGCCGACCTACAATGAGCAGTTCTTC,CASSSVAGPTYNEQFF,TRBJ2-1,TRBD2,TRBV2,.
TGTGCCAGCAGCTCCGGACAGGGGGCGTTGAATGAGCAGTTCTTC,CASSSGQGALNEQFF,TRBJ2-1,TRBD1,TRBV7-9,.
TGTGCCAGCAGCGTAGGTGCAGGGACGATAAATGAGCAGTTCTTC,CASSVGAGTINEQFF,TRBJ2-1,.,TRBV9,.
TGTGCCAGCACTTTAACTCTATCTGGGGCCAACGTCCTGACTTTC,CASTLTLSGANVLTF,TRBJ2-6,.,TRBV28,.
TGTGCCAGCAGTATAGCGGGGGTGAACTCCTACGAGCAGTACTTC,CASSIAGVNSYEQYF,TRBJ2-7,TRBD2,TRBV6-5,once
TGTGCCAGCAGCCAAGATAAGTGGACAGGGAAGAACGGCAATCAGCCCCAGCATTTT,CASSQDKWTGKNGNQPQHF,TRBJ1-5,TRBD1,TRBV14,.
TGTGCCAGTAGTATTAGAGAGGTGGTGAGCAATCAGCCCCAGCATTTT,CASSIREVVSNQPQHF,TRBJ1-5,.,TRBV19,.
TGTGCCAGCAGCTCGACAGGGTCGAAGCAGTACTTC,CASSSTGSKQYF,TRBJ2-7,TRBD1,TRBV7-9,.
TGTGCCAGTACTGGTCCGTACAATGAGCAGTTCTTC,CASTGPYNEQFF,TRBJ2-1,.,TRBV27,.
TGTGCCAGCAGTGAACGGGGGACAGCAGACGAGCAGTACTTC,CASSERGTADEQYF,TRBJ2-7,.,TRBV6-1,.
TGTGCCAGCAGCGCCGACATTAGGGAGACCCAGTACTTC,CASSADIRETQYF,TRBJ2-5,.,TRBV2,.
TGTGCTAGTGGTTTAATTTCGCCCCAGCATTTT,CASGLISPQHF,TRBJ1-5,.,TRBV12-5,once
TGTGCCTGGAGTAGGGAACTGGGGAATGAGCAGTTCTTC,CAWSRELGNEQFF,TRBJ2-1,.,TRBV30,.
TGTGCCAGCAGTTATCGGATGACCGGGGCCAACGTCCTGACTTTC,CASSYRMTGANVLTF,TRBJ2-6,.,TRBV6-5,.
TGTGCCAGCAGCTCCCCCCATCCCCAGCATTTT,CASSSPHPQHF,TRBJ1-5,.,TRBV11-3,few
TGCGCCAGCAGCGGACAGTCCAATGAGCAGTTCTTC,CASSGQSNEQFF,TRBJ2-1,.,TRBV10-1,once
TGTGCCAGCAGTGGGTTAGAGGGGAACACTGAAGCTTTCTTT,CASSGLEGNTEAFF,TRBJ1-1,.,TRBV6-1,.
TGTGCCAGCAGCCCTCGGACAGGGATGGCTTCCTACGAGCAGTACTTC,CASSPRTGMASYEQYF,TRBJ2-7,TRBD1,TRBV14,.
TGTGCCAGCAGCTTAGAAGGGACGGACGGCTACGAGCAGTACTTC,CASSLEGTDGYEQYF,TRBJ2-7,.,TRBV7-8,.
TGTGCCAGCAGTTTGGGGGACCACAATGAGCAGTTCTTC,CASSLGDHNEQFF,TRBJ2-1,.,TRBV2,.
TGTGCCAGCTCAGCGGAGGGACGATCAATGCTCCACGAGCAGTACTTC,CASSAEGRSMLHEQYF,TRBJ2-7,.,TRBV18,.
TGTGCCAGCAGGCCTGCGGTGGACAGACCCAATGAGCAGTTCTTC,CASRPAVDRPNEQFF,TRBJ2-1,.,TRBV7-9,.
TGTGCCAGCAGCTTTAGGGGGGGCACTGAAGCTTTCTTT,CASSFRGGTEAFF,TRBJ1-1,.,TRBV11-2,.
TGTGCCAGCAGCCCTGAGGCCAGCTACGAGCAGTACTTC,CASSPEASYEQYF,TRBJ2-7,.,TRBV13,.
TGTGCCAGCAGCTTATTCTTGGCCAGCCCCTACGAGCAGTACTTC,CASSLFLASPYEQYF,TRBJ2-7,.,TRBV11-2,.